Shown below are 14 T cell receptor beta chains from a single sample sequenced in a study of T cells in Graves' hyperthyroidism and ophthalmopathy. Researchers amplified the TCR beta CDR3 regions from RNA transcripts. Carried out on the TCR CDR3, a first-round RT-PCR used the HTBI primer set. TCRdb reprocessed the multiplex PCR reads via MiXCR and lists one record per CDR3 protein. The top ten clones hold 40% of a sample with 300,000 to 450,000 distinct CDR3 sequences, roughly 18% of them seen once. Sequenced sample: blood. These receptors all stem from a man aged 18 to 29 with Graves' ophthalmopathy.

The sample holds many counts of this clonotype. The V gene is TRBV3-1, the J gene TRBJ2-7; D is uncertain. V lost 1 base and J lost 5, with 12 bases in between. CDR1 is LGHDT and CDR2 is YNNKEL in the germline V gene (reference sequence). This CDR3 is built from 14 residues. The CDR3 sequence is CASSQGEGRHEQYF. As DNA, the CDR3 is TGTGCCAGCAGCCAAGGGGAAGGGCGCCACGAGCAGTACTTC.

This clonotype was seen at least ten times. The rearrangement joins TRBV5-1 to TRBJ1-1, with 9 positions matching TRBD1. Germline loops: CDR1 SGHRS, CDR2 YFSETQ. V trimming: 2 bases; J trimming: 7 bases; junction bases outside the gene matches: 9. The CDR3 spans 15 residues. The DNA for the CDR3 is TGCGCCAGCAGCTTCATTGGAGACAGGGGGGATGAAGCTTTCTTT. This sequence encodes CASSFIGDRGDEAFF.

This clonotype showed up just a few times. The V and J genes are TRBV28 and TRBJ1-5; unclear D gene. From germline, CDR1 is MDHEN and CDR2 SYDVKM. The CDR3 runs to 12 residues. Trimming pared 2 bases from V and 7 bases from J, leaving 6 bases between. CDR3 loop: CASSLAVQPQHF. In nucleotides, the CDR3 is TGTGCCAGCAGTTTAGCAGTCCAGCCCCAGCATTTT. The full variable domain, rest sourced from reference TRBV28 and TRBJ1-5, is DVKVTQSSRYLVKRTGEKVFLECVQDMDHENMFWYRQDPGLGLRLIYFSYDVKMKEKGDIPEGYSVSREKKERFSLILESASTNQTSMYLCASSLAVQPQHFGDGTRLSIL.

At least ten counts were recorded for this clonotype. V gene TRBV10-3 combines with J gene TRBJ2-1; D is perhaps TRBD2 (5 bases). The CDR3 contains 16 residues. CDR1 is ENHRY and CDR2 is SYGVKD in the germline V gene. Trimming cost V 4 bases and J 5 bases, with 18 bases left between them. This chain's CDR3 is CAISVGPGNGNNEQFF. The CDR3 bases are TGTGCCATCAGTGTAGGTCCGGGGAATGGGAACAATGAGCAGTTCTTC.

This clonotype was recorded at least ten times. CDR3 nucleotide sequence: TGCGCCAGCAGCGCGGGACAGGGAGACAATGAGCAGTTCTTC. It specifies CASSAGQGDNEQFF. This chain links TRBV5-1 with TRBJ2-1; 9 nucleotides agree with TRBD1. This CDR3 region has 14 residues. Germline assignment: CDR1 SGHRS and CDR2 YFSETQ. Trimming cost V 4 bases and J 5 bases; bases outside gene matches: 4.

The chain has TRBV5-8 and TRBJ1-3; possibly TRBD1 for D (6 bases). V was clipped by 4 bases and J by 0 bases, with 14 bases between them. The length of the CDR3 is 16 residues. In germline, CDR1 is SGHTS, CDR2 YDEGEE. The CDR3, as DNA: TGTGCCAGCAGCCGGGGGCAGCGTGTCTCTGGAAACACCATATATTTT. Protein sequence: CASSRGQRVSGNTIYF.

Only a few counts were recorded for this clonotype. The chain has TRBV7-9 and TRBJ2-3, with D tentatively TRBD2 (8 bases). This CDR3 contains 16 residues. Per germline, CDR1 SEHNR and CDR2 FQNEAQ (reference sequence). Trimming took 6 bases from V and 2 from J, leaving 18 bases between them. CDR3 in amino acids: CASSYGGDSLTDTQYF. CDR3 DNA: TGTGCCAGCAGTTACGGGGGGGACAGTCTCACAGATACGCAGTATTTT.

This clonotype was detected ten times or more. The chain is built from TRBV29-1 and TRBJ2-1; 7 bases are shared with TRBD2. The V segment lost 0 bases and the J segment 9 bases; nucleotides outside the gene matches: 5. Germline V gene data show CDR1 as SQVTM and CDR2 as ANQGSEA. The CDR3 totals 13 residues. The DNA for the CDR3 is TGCAGCGTTGAAGATAGCGGGTCGGCTGAGCAGTTCTTC. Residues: CSVEDSGSAEQFF.

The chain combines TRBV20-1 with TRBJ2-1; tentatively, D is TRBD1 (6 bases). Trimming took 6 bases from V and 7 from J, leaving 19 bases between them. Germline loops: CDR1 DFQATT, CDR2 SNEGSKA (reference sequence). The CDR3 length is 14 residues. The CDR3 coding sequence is TGCAGTGCCCAACGCCCGGAAAGGGGGAATGAGCAGTTCTTC. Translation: CSAQRPERGNEQFF.

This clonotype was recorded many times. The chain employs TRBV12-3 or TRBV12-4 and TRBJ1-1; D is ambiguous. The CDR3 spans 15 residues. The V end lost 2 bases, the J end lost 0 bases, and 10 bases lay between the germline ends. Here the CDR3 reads CASSLSAIMNTEAFF. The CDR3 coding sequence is TGTGCCAGCAGTTTATCAGCGATCATGAACACTGAAGCTTTCTTT.

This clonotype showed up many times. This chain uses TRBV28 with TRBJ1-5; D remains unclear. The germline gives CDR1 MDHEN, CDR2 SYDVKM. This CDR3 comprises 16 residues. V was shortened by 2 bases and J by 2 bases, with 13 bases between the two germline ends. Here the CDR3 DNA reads TGTGCCAGCAGTTTAGGGCCGGGATGGGGCAATCAGCCCCAGCATTTT. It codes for CASSLGPGWGNQPQHF.

The CDR3 nucleotides are TGTGCCAGCAGCCAGGTAGCGGGGGGCGCCGATACGCAGTATTTT. Translating gives CASSQVAGGADTQYF. This chain uses TRBV3-1 with TRBJ2-3; 10 bases agree with TRBD2. Losses at the gene ends were 3 bases for V and 6 bases for J; bases not matched to a gene: 6. Germline V gene data show CDR1 as LGHDT and CDR2 as YNNKEL (reference sequence). The CDR3 runs to 15 residues.

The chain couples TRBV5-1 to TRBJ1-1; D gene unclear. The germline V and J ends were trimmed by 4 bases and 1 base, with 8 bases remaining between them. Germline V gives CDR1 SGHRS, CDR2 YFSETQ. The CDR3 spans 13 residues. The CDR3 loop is CASSQNQNTEAFF. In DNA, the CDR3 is TGCGCCAGCAGCCAGAATCAGAACACTGAAGCTTTCTTT.

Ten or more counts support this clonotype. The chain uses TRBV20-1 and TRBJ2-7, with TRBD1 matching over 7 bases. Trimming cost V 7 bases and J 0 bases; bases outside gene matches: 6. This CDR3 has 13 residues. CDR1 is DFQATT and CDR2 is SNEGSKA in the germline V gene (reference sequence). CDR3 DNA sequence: TGCAGTGTCCCGGGACAGAGCTCCTACGAGCAGTACTTC. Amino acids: CSVPGQSSYEQYF.